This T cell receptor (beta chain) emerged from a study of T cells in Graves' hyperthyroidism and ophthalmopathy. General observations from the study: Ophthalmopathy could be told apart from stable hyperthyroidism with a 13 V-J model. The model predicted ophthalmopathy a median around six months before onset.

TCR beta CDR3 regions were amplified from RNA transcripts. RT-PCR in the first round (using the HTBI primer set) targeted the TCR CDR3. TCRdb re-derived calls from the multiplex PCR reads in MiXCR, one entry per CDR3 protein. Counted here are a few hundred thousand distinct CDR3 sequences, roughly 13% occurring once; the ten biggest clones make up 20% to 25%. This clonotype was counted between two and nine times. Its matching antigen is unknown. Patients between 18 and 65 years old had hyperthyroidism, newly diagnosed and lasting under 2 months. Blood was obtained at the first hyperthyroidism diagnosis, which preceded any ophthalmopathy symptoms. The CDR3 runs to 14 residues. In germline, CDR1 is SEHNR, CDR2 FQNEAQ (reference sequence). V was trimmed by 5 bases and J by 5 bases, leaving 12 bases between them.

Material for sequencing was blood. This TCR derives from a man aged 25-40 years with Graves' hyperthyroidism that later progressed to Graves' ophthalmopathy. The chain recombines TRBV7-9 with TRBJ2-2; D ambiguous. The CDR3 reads CASSTQSPTGELFF. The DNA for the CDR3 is TGTGCCAGCAGCACCCAGAGTCCTACCGGGGAGCTGTTTTTT.